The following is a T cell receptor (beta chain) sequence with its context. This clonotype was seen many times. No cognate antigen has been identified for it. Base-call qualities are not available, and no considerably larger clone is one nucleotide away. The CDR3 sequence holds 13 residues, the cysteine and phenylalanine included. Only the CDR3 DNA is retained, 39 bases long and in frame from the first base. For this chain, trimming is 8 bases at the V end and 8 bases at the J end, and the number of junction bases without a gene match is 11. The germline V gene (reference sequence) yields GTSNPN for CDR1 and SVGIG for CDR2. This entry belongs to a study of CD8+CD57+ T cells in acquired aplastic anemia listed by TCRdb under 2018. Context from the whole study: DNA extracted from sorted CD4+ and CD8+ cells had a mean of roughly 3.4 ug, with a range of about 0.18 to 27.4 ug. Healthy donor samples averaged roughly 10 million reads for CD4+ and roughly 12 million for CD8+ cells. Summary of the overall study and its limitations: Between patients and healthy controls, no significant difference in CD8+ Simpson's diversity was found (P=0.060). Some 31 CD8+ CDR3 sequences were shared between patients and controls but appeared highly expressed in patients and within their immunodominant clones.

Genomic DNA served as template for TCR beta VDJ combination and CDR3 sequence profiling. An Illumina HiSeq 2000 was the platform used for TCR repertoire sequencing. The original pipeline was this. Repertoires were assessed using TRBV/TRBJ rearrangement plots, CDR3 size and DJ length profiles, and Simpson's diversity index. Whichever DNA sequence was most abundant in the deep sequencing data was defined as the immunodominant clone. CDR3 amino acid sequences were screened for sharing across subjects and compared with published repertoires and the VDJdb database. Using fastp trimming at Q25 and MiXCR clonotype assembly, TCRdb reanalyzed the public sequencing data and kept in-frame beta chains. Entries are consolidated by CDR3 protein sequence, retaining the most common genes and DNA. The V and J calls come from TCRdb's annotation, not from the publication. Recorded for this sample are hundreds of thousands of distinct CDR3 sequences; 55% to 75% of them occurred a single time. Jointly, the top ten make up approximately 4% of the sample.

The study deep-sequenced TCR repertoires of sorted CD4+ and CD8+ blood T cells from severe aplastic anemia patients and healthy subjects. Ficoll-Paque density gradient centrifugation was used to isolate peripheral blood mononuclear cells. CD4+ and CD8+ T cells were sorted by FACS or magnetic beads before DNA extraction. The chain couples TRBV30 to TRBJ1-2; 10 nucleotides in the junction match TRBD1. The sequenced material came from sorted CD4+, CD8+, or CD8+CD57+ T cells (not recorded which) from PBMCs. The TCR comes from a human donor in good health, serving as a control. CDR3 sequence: CARMGQGRWGYTF. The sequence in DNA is TGTGCCCGGATGGGACAGGGGCGCTGGGGCTACACCTTC.